The clone carrying this T cell receptor (beta chain) was observed many times. The antigen is not known. The data originate from a study of CD8 T cells in ankylosing spondylitis. TCRdb analysed the 5' RACE reads with MiXCR anew, one entry per CDR3 protein. There are more than 400,000 distinct CDR3 sequences in the sample; about 5.7% occur only once, and approximately 4% lies in the top ten. Study findings and constraints: A TCR beta motif made of fewer than ten highly homologous variants seemed typical of ankylosing spondylitis blood.

The trim removed 5 bases at V and 4 bases at J, leaving 2 bases unmatched. CDR1 is MNHEY and CDR2 is SMNVEV in the germline V gene (reference sequence). The CDR3 is made up of 14 amino acids. Sequenced input: blood, either unsorted or a sorted T cell fraction (not recorded which). This TCR was recovered from a male donor with ankylosing spondylitis. J is TRBJ2-1 and V is TRBV27; TRBD1 matches at 10 bases. The CDR3 bases are TGTGCCAGCAGTGACAGGGGGCTGTACAATGAGCAGTTCTTC. Translation gives CASSDRGLYNEQFF.